The present T cell receptor beta chain was sequenced within a study of blood T cell repertoires in COVID-19. Study in general: The samples span acute and convalescent COVID-19 from the United States, Italy and Spain.

Cohort placement rested on clinical history that participants reported themselves. The V end lost 3 bases, the J end lost 0 bases, and 14 bases lay between the germline ends. The CDR3 runs 16 residues. Germline CDR1 reads WSHSY; CDR2 reads SAAADI. Profiled with immunoSEQ multiplex PCR; TCRdb holds only in-frame clones, not every one. The sample carries hundreds of thousands of clones, 90% recorded once. The rearrangement joins TRBV10-2 to TRBJ1-1; D possibly corresponds to TRBD1 (6 bases). The sequenced material came from PBMCs or T cells enriched from blood (not recorded which). The TCR was taken from a woman in her late teens or twenties with acute COVID-19. The CDR3 spells CASSEDRRFMNTEAFF. DNA for the CDR3: TGCGCCAGCAGTGAAGACAGGAGATTTATGAACACTGAAGCTTTCTTT.